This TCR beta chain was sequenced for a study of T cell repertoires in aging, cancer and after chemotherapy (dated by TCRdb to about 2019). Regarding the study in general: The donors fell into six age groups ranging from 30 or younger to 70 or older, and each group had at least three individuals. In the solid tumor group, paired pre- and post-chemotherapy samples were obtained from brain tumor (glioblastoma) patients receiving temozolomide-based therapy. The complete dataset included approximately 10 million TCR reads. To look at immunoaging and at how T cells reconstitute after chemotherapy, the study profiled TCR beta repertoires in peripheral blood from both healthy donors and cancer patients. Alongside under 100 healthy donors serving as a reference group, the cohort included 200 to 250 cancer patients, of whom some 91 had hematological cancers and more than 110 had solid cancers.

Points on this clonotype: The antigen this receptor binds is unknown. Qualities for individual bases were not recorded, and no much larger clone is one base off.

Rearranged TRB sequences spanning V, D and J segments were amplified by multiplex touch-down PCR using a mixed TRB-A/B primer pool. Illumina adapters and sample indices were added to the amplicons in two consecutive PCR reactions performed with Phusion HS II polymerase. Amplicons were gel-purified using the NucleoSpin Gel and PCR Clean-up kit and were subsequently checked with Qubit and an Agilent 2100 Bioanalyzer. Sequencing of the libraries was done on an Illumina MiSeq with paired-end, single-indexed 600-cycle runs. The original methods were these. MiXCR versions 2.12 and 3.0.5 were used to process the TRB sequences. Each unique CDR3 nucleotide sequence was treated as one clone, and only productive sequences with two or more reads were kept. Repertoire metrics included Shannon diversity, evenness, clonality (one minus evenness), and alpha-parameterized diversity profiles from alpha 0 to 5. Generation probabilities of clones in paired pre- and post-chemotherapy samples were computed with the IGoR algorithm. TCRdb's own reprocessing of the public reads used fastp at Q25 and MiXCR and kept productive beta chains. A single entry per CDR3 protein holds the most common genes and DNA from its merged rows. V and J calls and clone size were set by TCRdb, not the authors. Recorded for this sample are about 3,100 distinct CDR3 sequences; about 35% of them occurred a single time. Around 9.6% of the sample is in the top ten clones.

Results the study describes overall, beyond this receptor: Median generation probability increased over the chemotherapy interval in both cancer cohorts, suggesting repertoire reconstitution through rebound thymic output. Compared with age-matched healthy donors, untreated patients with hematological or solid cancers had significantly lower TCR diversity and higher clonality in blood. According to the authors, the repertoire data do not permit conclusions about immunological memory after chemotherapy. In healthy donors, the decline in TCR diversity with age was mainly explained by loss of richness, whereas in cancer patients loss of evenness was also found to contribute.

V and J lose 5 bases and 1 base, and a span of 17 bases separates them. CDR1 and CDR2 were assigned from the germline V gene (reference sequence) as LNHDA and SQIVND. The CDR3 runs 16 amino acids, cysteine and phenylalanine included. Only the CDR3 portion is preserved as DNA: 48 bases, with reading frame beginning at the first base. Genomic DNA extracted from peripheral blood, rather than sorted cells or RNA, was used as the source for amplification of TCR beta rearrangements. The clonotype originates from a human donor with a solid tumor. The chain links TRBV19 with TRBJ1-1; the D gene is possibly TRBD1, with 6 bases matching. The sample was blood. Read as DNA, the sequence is TGTGCCAGTAGTTCTCAGGGGCGGGGGGCGAACACTGAAGCTTTCTTT. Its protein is CASSSQGRGANTEAFF.